Following are 26 T cell receptor beta chains from one sample sequenced in a study of blood T cell repertoires in COVID-19 (dated by TCRdb to 2020 to 2022). Preparation of the library involved the immunoSEQ multiplex PCR assay. TCRdb took over this immuneACCESS table, retaining in-frame rearrangements with V and J assigned. Such tables are incomplete; in checked studies, under half of the missing clones stem from an unresolved V gene, and the remainder is unexplained. This sample lists over 150,000 clones; approximately 86% were detected once. The top ten clones comprise roughly 9.1% of the sample. The sample was peripheral blood. These receptors all come from a man between 45 and 60 years old with active or convalescent COVID-19.

The V and J genes are TRBV19 and TRBJ2-7, with D possibly TRBD1 on 6 matching bases. The V gene's germline CDR1 is LNHDA and CDR2 SQIVND (reference sequence). The CDR3 extends over 13 amino acids. Between the trimmed V and J ends, which lost 4 bases and 2 bases, there was a span of 9 bases. This CDR3 reads CASSRTVTYEQYF. The CDR3 nucleotides are TGTGCCAGTAGTAGGACAGTTACCTACGAGCAGTACTTC.

The chain joins TRBV5-4 to TRBJ2-7; D is undetermined. V was clipped by 3 bases and J by 0 bases, with 13 bases between them. The CDR3 sequence is 15 residues long. CDR1 and CDR2 (germline): SGHNT, YYREEE (reference sequence). The CDR3 bases are TGTGCCAGCAGCTCCGATTGGGCCAGCTCCTACGAGCAGTACTTC. Its translation is CASSSDWASSYEQYF.

This rearrangement joins TRBV7-3 to TRBJ2-3; tentative D call: TRBD2 (5 bases). The CDR3 runs to 13 residues. The V end lost 2 bases, the J end lost 6 bases, and 9 bases lay between the germline ends. In germline, CDR1 is SGHTA, CDR2 FQGTGA. DNA of the CDR3: TGTGCCAGCAGCTTAGGGCTAGCCGATACGCAGTATTTT. This gives the protein CASSLGLADTQYF.

V usage is TRBV29-1 and J usage is TRBJ1-2; 7 bases align to TRBD1. The junction had 9 bases not matched to a gene; V was cut back by 3 bases and J by 11 bases. Germline V gene data show CDR1 as SQVTM and CDR2 as ANQGSEA. There are 12 residues in the CDR3. Here the CDR3 DNA reads TGCAGCGTTGAGGTGACAGGGTGGTCTTACACCTTC. Its protein product is CSVEVTGWSYTF.

Here the CDR3 DNA reads TGTGCCAGTAGTAGCCAGGGGGCGCGCGGCAATCAGCCCCAGCATTTT. Protein product: CASSSQGARGNQPQHF. The gene calls are TRBV19 and TRBJ1-5; 8 nucleotides match TRBD1. CDR1 is LNHDA, CDR2 SQIVND, per germline (reference sequence). This CDR3 region has 16 residues. With V trimmed by 4 bases and J by 2 bases, 7 bases remained unmatched.

The chain employs TRBV29-1 and TRBJ2-1; 14 bases agree with TRBD2. There are 15 residues in the CDR3. With 7 bases clipped from V and 7 bases from J, the junction kept 9 bases outside the gene matches. Germline CDR1 SQVTM, CDR2 ANQGSEA. The CDR3 region has the DNA TGCAGCGGGGGGACGGGACTAGCGGGAGTTAATGAGCAGTTCTTC. Amino acids: CSGGTGLAGVNEQFF.

The chain employs TRBV9 and TRBJ1-5; a possible D gene is TRBD1 (6 bases). Germline V gene lookup returns CDR1 SGDLS and CDR2 YYNGEE. The CDR3 covers 15 residues. V gave up 4 bases and J gave up 0 bases, with 11 bases separating them. The CDR3 is CASSQGFNSNQPQHF. As DNA, the CDR3 is TGTGCCAGCAGCCAGGGGTTTAATAGCAATCAGCCCCAGCATTTT.

The chain links TRBV2 to TRBJ1-1; D gene unclear. This CDR3 is built from 14 residues. Germline CDR1 SNHLY, CDR2 FYNNEI. The V end lost 2 bases, the J end lost 1 base, and 8 bases lay between the germline ends. The CDR3 loop reads CASSESERNTEAFF. The CDR3 region has the DNA TGTGCCAGCAGTGAAAGTGAGAGGAACACTGAAGCTTTCTTT.

The V gene is TRBV9, the J gene TRBJ2-6; 9 bases align to TRBD1. Germline CDR1 SGDLS, CDR2 YYNGEE. The CDR3 extends over 19 amino acids. Losses at the gene ends were 3 bases for V and 3 bases for J; bases not matched to a gene: 13. The CDR3 DNA follows: TGTGCCAGCAGCGACGGGACAGGGATTAAGTTTGGTGGGGCCAACGTCCTGACTTTC. Its protein is CASSDGTGIKFGGANVLTF. The whole variable domain, remainder taken from reference TRBV9 and TRBJ2-6, is DSGVTQTPKHLITATGQRVTLRCSPRSGDLSVYWYQQSLDQGLQFLIQYYNGEERAKGNILERFSAQQFPDLHSELNLSSLELGDSALYFCASSDGTGIKFGGANVLTFGAGSRLTVL.

The rearrangement uses TRBV30 and TRBJ1-2, with unresolved D. Trimming stripped 2 bases from V and 3 bases from J, with 13 bases between. CDR1 is GTSNPN, CDR2 SVGIG, per germline (reference sequence). The CDR3 contains 14 residues. The CDR3 loop is CAWSTFIGDYGYTF. DNA of the CDR3: TGTGCCTGGAGTACTTTCATCGGGGACTATGGCTACACCTTC.

The gene calls are TRBV9 and TRBJ2-2; 8 positions agree with TRBD1. Germline V CDR1 and CDR2: SGDLS, YYNGEE. Trimming took 2 bases from V and 4 from J; bases not matched to a gene: 4. The CDR3 runs to 15 residues. In nucleotides, the CDR3 is TGTGCCAGCAGCGTTCAGGGGGCCGTCACCGGGGAGCTGTTTTTT. This codes for CASSVQGAVTGELFF.

The J gene is TRBJ1-1, the V gene TRBV28; D gene uncertain. The length of the CDR3 is 14 residues. The germline gives CDR1 MDHEN, CDR2 SYDVKM. V dropped 9 bases and J dropped 1 base, with 15 bases sitting between them. The CDR3 spells CASKRWAPNTEAFF. The CDR3 DNA reads as TGTGCCAGTAAACGTTGGGCCCCGAACACTGAAGCTTTCTTT.

The chain couples TRBV7-2 to TRBJ1-3; 7 bases match TRBD1. The germline gives CDR1 SGHTA, CDR2 FQGNSA. V lost 5 bases to trimming and J lost 6 bases; unmatched junction nucleotides: 7. The CDR3 spans 14 residues. CDR3 sequence reads: CASSPDRSLNTIYF. The CDR3 DNA reads TGTGCCAGCAGCCCGGACAGGAGTTTAAACACCATATATTTT.

V gene TRBV11-2 combines with J gene TRBJ2-1; 7 bases align to TRBD2. The CDR3 has 15 residues. V was clipped by 3 bases and J by 6 bases; unmatched bases: 8. Germline V gives CDR1 SGHAT, CDR2 FQNNGV. The DNA of the CDR3 is TGTGCCAGCAGCTTCGGGGCTAGCGGATCCAATGAGCAGTTCTTC. As protein: CASSFGASGSNEQFF.

The chain uses TRBV7-3 and TRBJ2-1; TRBD2 agrees at 8 bases. V gave up 2 bases and J gave up 7 bases; unmatched junction bases: 7. Germline CDR1 SGHTA, CDR2 FQGTGA. The CDR3 totals 15 residues. The CDR3: CASSLFVAGGNEQFF. The CDR3 region has the DNA TGTGCCAGCAGCTTATTTGTGGCGGGAGGAAATGAGCAGTTCTTC.

V gene TRBV4-2 combines with J gene TRBJ2-1; 13 bases are a match to TRBD2. CDR3 length: 19 residues. V trimming: 3 bases; J trimming: 9 bases; junction bases outside the gene matches: 17. CDR1 LGHNA and CDR2 YNFKEQ come from the germline V gene. CDR3 DNA sequence: TGTGCCAGCAGCCACAGCCCGGGACTAGCGGGGAGAGGCTTGGGTGAGCAGTTCTTC. This gives the protein CASSHSPGLAGRGLGEQFF.

V is TRBV24-1 and J is TRBJ2-1; the D gene is possibly TRBD2 (6 bases). Looked up from germline, CDR1 is KGHDR and CDR2 is SFDVKD. This CDR3 contains 14 residues. With 4 bases removed from V and 8 bases from J, the gap between germline ends came to 14 bases. Written as DNA, the CDR3 is TGTGCCACCAGTGACAGCACTAGCTTAGATGAGCAGTTCTTC. Its translation is CATSDSTSLDEQFF.

This chain connects TRBV7-9 to TRBJ1-2; TRBD1 agrees at 11 bases. Germline V CDR1 and CDR2: SEHNR, FQNEAQ (reference sequence). CDR3 length: 16 amino acids. Germline trimming cut 4 bases from V and 8 bases from J; bases unmatched to any gene: 12. CDR3 nucleotide sequence: TGTGCCAGCAGCTCGAGCACCGGGACAGGGGGTAACGGCTACACCTTC. This gives the protein CASSSSTGTGGNGYTF.

The rearrangement joins TRBV7-6 to TRBJ2-1, with 8 bases that match TRBD2. Germline V gene data show CDR1 as SGHVS and CDR2 as FNYEAQ. V shed 5 bases and J 3 bases; nucleotides not matched to a gene: 9. The CDR3 has 16 residues. CDR3 amino acids: CASSPLGAGDYNEQFF. CDR3 nucleotide sequence: TGTGCCAGCAGCCCCCTCGGAGCGGGAGACTACAATGAGCAGTTCTTC.

This chain links TRBV19 with TRBJ1-4; D is perhaps TRBD1 (5 bases). Per the germline V gene, CDR1 is LNHDA and CDR2 is SQIVND (reference sequence). The CDR3 length is 13 residues. The germline V and J ends were trimmed by 8 bases and 7 bases, with 14 bases remaining between them. As DNA, the CDR3 is TGTGCCAGTTCCGAGCAGGGTGGTGAAAAACTGTTTTTT. This gives the protein CASSEQGGEKLFF.

The chain couples TRBV29-1 to TRBJ2-5, with a possible D match to TRBD2 (6 bases). V was shortened by 4 bases and J by 5 bases, with 14 bases between the two germline ends. Germline CDR1 SQVTM, CDR2 ANQGSEA. CDR3 length: 13 residues. CDR3 bases: TGCAGCGTTGGCGCGGGATCGGTTGAGACCCAGTACTTC. This codes for CSVGAGSVETQYF.

This chain links TRBV5-4 with TRBJ2-5; D is possibly TRBD1 (6 bases). The germline V gene encodes CDR1 SGHNT and CDR2 YYREEE (reference sequence). CDR3 length: 16 residues. V lost 2 bases, J lost 3 bases, and 17 bases lay in between. CDR3 nucleotide sequence: TGTGCCAGCAGCTTTGGGACACGACCCAAAAAAGAGACCCAGTACTTC. It codes for CASSFGTRPKKETQYF.

The chain employs TRBV19 and TRBJ2-7; the D gene is possibly TRBD2 (6 bases). This CDR3 is 15 amino acids long. Germline V gene data show CDR1 as LNHDA and CDR2 as SQIVND (reference sequence). Trimming took off 3 bases at V and 7 bases at J, with 19 bases between the two ends. The CDR3 DNA reads as TGTGCCAGTAGTATTGGAGGACTAACCTACGAGGAGCAGTACTTC. Protein sequence: CASSIGGLTYEEQYF.

The chain recombines TRBV28 with TRBJ2-5; the match to TRBD1 covers 8 bases. The CDR3 runs 15 residues. V was pared by 5 bases and J by 5 bases, with 10 bases of the junction left unmatched. The germline gives CDR1 MDHEN, CDR2 SYDVKM. This CDR3 is CASSPETGVVETQYF. The DNA of the CDR3 is TGTGCCAGCAGTCCCGAGACAGGGGTGGTGGAGACCCAGTACTTC.

The rearrangement joins TRBV18 to TRBJ2-7; D not certain. CDR1 and CDR2 (germline): KGHSH, LQKENI. The CDR3 consists of 14 residues. The V end was cut by 0 bases, the J end by 4 bases, with 10 bases between. CDR3 residues: CASSPPNSLYEQYF. The CDR3 DNA follows: TGTGCCAGCTCACCACCTAACAGCTTGTACGAGCAGTACTTC.

V and J are TRBV9 and TRBJ2-3, with 7 bases that match TRBD2. The ends lost 5 bases at V and 4 bases at J; junction bases unmatched: 7. CDR1 is SGDLS, CDR2 YYNGEE, per germline. This CDR3 spans 14 amino acids. The CDR3 is CASRRSGGADTQYF. The CDR3, as DNA: TGTGCCAGCAGGCGTAGTGGGGGGGCAGATACGCAGTATTTT.